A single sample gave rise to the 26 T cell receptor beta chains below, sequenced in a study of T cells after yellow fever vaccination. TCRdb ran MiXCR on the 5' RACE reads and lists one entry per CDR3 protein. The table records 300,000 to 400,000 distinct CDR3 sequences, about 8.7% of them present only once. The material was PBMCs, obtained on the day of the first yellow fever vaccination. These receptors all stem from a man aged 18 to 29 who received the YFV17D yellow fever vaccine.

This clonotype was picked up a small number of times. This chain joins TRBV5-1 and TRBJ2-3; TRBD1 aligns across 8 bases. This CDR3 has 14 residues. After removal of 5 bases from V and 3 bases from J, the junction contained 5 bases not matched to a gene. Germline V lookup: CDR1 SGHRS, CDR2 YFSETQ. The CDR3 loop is CASSYGQGTDTQYF. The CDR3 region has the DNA TGCGCCAGCAGTTATGGACAGGGTACAGATACGCAGTATTTT.

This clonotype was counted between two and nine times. This CDR3 reads CASSPPLGLAGEYQETQYF. DNA of the CDR3: TGTGCCAGCAGCCCTCCCCTCGGACTAGCGGGGGAGTACCAAGAGACCCAGTACTTC. The chain couples TRBV9 to TRBJ2-5; 13 nucleotides line up with TRBD2. CDR3 length equals 19 residues. The germline gives CDR1 SGDLS, CDR2 YYNGEE. Trimming removed 4 bases from V and 0 bases from J; junction bases left unmatched: 12.

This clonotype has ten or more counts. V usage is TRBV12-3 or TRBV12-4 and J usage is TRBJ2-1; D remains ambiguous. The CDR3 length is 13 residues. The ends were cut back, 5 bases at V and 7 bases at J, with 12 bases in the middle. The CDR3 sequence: CASSPGLMNEQFF. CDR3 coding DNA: TGTGCCAGCAGTCCGGGTCTCATGAATGAGCAGTTCTTC.

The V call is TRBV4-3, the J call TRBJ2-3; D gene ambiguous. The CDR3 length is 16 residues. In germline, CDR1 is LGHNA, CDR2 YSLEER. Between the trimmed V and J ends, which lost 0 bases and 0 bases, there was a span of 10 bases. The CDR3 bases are TGCGCCAGCAGCCAAGAACCCCGTCCTAGCACAGATACGCAGTATTTT. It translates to CASSQEPRPSTDTQYF.

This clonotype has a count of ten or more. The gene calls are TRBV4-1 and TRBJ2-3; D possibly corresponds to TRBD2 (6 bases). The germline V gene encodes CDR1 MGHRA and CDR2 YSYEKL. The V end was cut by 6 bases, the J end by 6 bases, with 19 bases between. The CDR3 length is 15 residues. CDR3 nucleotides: TGCGCCAGCAGGGAACTAGCAGGACATTGGGATACGCAGTATTTT. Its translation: CASRELAGHWDTQYF.

The CDR3 DNA is TGTGCTAGTGGTTCCACCACCTACAATGAGCAGTTCTTC. Its translation is CASGSTTYNEQFF. This chain uses TRBV12-5 with TRBJ2-1; D gene uncertain. Trimming took off 4 bases at V and 2 bases at J, with 6 bases between the two ends. The CDR3 spans 13 residues. Germline CDR1 and CDR2: LGHNT and FRNRAP.

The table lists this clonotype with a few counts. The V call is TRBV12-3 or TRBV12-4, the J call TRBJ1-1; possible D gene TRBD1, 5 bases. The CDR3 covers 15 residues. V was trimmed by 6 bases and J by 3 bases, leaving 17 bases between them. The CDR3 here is CASRIRRGWDTEAFF. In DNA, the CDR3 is TGTGCCAGCAGAATTCGCCGGGGGTGGGACACTGAAGCTTTCTTT.

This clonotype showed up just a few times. CDR3 coding DNA: TGTGCCAGCATGGGACTTTCCATTACTGAAGCTTTCTTT. This gives the protein CASMGLSITEAFF. The genes are TRBV25-1 and TRBJ1-1; D might be TRBD1 (5 bases). The CDR3 has 13 amino acids. Per the germline V gene, CDR1 is MGHDK and CDR2 is SYGVNS. V was clipped by 7 bases and J by 5 bases, with 14 bases between them.

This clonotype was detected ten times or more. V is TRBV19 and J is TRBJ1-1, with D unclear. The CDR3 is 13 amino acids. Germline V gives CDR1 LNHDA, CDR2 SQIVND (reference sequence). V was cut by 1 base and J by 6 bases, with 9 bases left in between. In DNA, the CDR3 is TGTGCCAGTAGTATAGGAGGGAATGCTGAAGCTTTCTTT. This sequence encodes CASSIGGNAEAFF.

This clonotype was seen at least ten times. CDR3 bases: TGTGCCAGCAGCTCGGGACAGGGGGCTGGGGGGACTGAAGCTTTCTTT. Translation: CASSSGQGAGGTEAFF. The rearrangement uses TRBV7-2 and TRBJ1-1, with 12 bases fitting TRBD1. The V gene end was trimmed by 4 bases and the J gene end by 5 bases; junction bases not matched to a gene: 8. The CDR3 has 16 residues. Germline V gives CDR1 SGHTA, CDR2 FQGNSA.

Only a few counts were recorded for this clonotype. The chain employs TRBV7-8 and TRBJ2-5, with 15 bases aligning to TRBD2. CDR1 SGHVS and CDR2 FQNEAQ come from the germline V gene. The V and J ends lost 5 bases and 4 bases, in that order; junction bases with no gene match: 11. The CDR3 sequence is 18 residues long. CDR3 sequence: CASSEHRTSGGALETQYF. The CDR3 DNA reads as TGTGCCAGCAGCGAACACCGGACTAGCGGGGGGGCCTTAGAGACCCAGTACTTC.

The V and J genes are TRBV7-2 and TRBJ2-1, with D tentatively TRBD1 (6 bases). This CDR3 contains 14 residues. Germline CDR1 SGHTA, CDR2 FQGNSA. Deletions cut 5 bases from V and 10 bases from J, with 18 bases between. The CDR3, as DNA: TGTGCCAGCAGCCAAATACAGGGTAGGGAAGAGCAGTTCTTC. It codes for CASSQIQGREEQFF.

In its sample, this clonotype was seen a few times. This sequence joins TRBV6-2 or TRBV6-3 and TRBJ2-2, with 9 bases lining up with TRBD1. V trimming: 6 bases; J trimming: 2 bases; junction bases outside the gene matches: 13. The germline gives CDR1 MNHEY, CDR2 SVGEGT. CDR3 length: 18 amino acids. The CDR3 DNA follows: TGTGCCAGCAGCCCCCGGGACAGGGCGAACCTCAACACCGGGGAGCTGTTTTTT. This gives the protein CASSPRDRANLNTGELFF.

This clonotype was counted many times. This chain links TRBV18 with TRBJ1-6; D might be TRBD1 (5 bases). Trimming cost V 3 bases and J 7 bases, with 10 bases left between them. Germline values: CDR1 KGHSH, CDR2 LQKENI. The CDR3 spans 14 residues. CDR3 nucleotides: TGTGCCAGCTCACCGGGACCGAGAAATTCACCCCTCCACTTT. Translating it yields CASSPGPRNSPLHF.

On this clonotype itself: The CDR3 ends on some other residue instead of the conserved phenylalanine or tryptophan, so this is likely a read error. The CDR3 region is CASSDAALVSGANVLTS. CDR3 coding DNA: TGTGCCAGCAGCGACGCAGCACTAGTCTCTGGGGCCAACGTCCTGACTTCC. The chain has TRBV2 and TRBJ2-6; a possible D gene is TRBD2 (5 bases). V dropped 6 bases and J dropped 0 bases, with 15 bases sitting between them. The CDR3 is 17 residues long. Germline V gene sequence: CDR1 SNHLY, CDR2 FYNNEI.

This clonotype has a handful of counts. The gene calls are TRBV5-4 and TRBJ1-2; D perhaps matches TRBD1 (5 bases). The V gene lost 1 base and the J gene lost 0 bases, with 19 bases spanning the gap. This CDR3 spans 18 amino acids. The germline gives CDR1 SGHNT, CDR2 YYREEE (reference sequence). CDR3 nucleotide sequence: TGTGCCAGCAGCTTGTCGATAAGGACACTCCGAGCTAACTATGGCTACACCTTC. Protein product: CASSLSIRTLRANYGYTF.

The CDR3 DNA is TGTGCCAGCAGCTTTTTACAGGGGCATGAGCAGTTCTTC. Protein sequence: CASSFLQGHEQFF. V is TRBV11-2 and J is TRBJ2-1; 7 bases line up with TRBD1. The CDR3 loop spans 13 amino acids. V lost 3 bases to trimming and J lost 8 bases; unmatched junction nucleotides: 4. The germline CDR1 and CDR2 sequences are SGHAT and FQNNGV.

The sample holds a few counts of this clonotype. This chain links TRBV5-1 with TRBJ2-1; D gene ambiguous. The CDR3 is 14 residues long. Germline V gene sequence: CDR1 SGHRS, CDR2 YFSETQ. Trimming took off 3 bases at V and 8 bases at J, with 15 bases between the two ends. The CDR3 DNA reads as TGCGCCAGCAGCTCCGTCCCAACGGCCGATGAGCAGTTCTTC. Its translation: CASSSVPTADEQFF.

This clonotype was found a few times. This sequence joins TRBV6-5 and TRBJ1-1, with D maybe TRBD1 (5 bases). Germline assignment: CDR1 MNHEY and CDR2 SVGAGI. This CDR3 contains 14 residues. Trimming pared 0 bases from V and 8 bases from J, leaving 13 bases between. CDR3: CASSYSSTGSEAFF. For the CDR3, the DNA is TGTGCCAGCAGTTACTCTTCAACAGGTTCCGAAGCTTTCTTT.

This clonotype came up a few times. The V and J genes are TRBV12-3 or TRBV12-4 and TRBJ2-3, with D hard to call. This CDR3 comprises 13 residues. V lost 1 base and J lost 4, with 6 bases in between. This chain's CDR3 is CASSLEGPDTQYF. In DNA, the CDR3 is TGTGCCAGCAGTTTAGAGGGCCCAGATACGCAGTATTTT.

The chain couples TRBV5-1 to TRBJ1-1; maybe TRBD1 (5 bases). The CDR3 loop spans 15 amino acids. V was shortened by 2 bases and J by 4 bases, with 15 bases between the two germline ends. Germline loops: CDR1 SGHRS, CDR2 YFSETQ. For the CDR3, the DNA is TGCGCCAGCAGCTTTGACCCGGGACCGAGCACTGAAGCTTTCTTT. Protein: CASSFDPGPSTEAFF.

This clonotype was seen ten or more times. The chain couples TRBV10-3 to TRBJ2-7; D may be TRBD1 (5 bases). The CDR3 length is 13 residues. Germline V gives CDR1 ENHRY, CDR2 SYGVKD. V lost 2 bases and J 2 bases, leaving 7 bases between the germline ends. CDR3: CAISEGQTYEQYF. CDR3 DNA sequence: TGTGCCATCAGTGAGGGACAAACCTACGAGCAGTACTTC.

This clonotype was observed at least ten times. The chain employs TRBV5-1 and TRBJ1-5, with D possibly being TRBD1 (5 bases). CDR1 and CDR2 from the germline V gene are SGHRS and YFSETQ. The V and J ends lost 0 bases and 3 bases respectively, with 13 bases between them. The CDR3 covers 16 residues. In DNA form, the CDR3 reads TGCGCCAGCAGCTTGGGGGTCAGGGCCGCCAATCAGCCCCAGCATTTT. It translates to CASSLGVRAANQPQHF.

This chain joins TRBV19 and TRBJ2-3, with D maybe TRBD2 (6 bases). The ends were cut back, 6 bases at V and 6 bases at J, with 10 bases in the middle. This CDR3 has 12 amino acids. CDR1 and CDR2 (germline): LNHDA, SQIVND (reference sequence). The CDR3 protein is CASRLSGDTQYF. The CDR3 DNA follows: TGTGCCAGTAGACTCAGCGGGGATACGCAGTATTTT.

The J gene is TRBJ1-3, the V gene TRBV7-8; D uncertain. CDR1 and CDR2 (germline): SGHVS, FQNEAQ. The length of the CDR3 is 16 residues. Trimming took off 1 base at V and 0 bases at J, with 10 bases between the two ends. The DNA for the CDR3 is TGTGCCAGCAGCTTAGAATTGTACCTCTCTGGAAACACCATATATTTT. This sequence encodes CASSLELYLSGNTIYF.

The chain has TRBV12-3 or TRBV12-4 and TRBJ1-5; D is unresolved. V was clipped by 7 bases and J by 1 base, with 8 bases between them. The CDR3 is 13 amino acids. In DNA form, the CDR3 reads TGTGCCAGCAACCTGGGGAGCAATCAGCCCCAGCATTTT. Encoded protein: CASNLGSNQPQHF.